The sequence of this TCR beta chain was determined in a study of control samples from healthy donors and cancer patients. TCRdb keeps only in-frame clones here, not all; method: immunoSEQ multiplex PCR. The sample contains over 75,000 clones, roughly four fifths of which appear only once. The germline V and J ends were trimmed by 5 bases and 4 bases, with 15 bases remaining between them. Germline CDR1 and CDR2: PRHDT and FYEKMQ (reference sequence). The CDR3 consists of 15 residues. Sequenced sample: blood. The source is a man between 60 and 70 years old in good health. This chain uses TRBV13 with TRBJ2-1; TRBD1 is a possible D gene (5 bases). CDR3 bases: TGTGCCAGCAGCCGACGGTCAGGGCCTTACAATGAGCAGTTCTTC. It specifies CASSRRSGPYNEQFF.